A selection of T cell receptor beta chains follows, all from one sample in a study of blood T cell repertoires in COVID-19. Generated by immunoSEQ multiplex PCR, the TCRdb table keeps only in-frame clones and is missing some. Of about 240,000 clones listed, more than 70% are singletons. Material: peripheral blood. All receptors come from an elderly man with acute or convalescent COVID-19. Each CDR3 is given with its conserved first and last residue. The D gene is left open where the match is weak. Only part of the rows carry a size: once, few, many, or a class if the clone is expanded.

d_call: TRBD2; v_call: TRBV7-9; clone_size: .; cdr3_length: 16; j_call: TRBJ2-3; cdr3_aa: CASSLVRGRVLDTQYF; cdr3_nt: TGTGCCAGCAGCTTAGTGCGGGGGAGGGTTTTGGATACGCAGTATTTT
d_call: TRBD2; v_call: TRBV27; clone_size: .; cdr3_length: 16; j_call: TRBJ2-1; cdr3_aa: CASSLSPGGGAYEQFF; cdr3_nt: TGTGCCAGCAGTTTATCGCCAGGCGGGGGGGCCTATGAGCAGTTCTTC
d_call: .; v_call: TRBV9; clone_size: .; cdr3_length: 14; j_call: TRBJ2-3; cdr3_aa: CASSVVPESDTQYF; cdr3_nt: TGTGCCAGCAGCGTAGTACCTGAGTCAGATACGCAGTATTTT
d_call: .; v_call: TRBV3-1/TRBV3-2; clone_size: .; cdr3_length: 15; j_call: TRBJ2-1; cdr3_aa: CASSLRVGSYNEQFF; cdr3_nt: TGTGCCAGCAGCCTCAGGGTGGGCTCCTACAATGAGCAGTTCTTC
d_call: .; v_call: TRBV19; clone_size: few; cdr3_length: 15; j_call: TRBJ1-1; cdr3_aa: CASSTGQRRHTEAFF; cdr3_nt: TGTGCCAGTAGTACAGGCCAACGACGGCACACTGAAGCTTTCTTT
d_call: .; v_call: TRBV27; clone_size: .; cdr3_length: 14; j_call: TRBJ2-1; cdr3_aa: CASSLMTSYNEQFF; cdr3_nt: TGTGCCAGCAGTTTAATGACAAGTTACAATGAGCAGTTCTTC
d_call: .; v_call: TRBV7-8; clone_size: .; cdr3_length: 14; j_call: TRBJ1-1; cdr3_aa: CASSLGRGTAEAFF; cdr3_nt: TGTGCCAGCAGCTTAGGTAGGGGAACGGCTGAAGCTTTCTTT
d_call: TRBD1; v_call: TRBV7-2; clone_size: once; cdr3_length: 15; j_call: TRBJ1-3; cdr3_aa: CASSSGTGFGNTIYF; cdr3_nt: TGTGCCAGCAGCTCCGGGACAGGTTTCGGAAACACCATATATTTT
d_call: .; v_call: TRBV18; clone_size: .; cdr3_length: 16; j_call: TRBJ2-5; cdr3_aa: CASSPRLVVGGETQYF; cdr3_nt: TGTGCCAGCTCACCTCGTCTGGTGGTTGGAGGAGAGACCCAGTACTTC
d_call: TRBD1; v_call: TRBV9; clone_size: few; cdr3_length: 15; j_call: TRBJ1-2; cdr3_aa: CASSVVPTGDYGYTF; cdr3_nt: TGTGCCAGCAGCGTAGTTCCGACAGGGGACTATGGCTACACCTTC
d_call: TRBD2; v_call: TRBV4-2; clone_size: .; cdr3_length: 16; j_call: TRBJ2-7; cdr3_aa: CASSQDVSGGAYEQYF; cdr3_nt: TGTGCCAGCAGCCAAGATGTGTCGGGGGGAGCCTACGAGCAGTACTTC
d_call: .; v_call: TRBV11-2; clone_size: .; cdr3_length: 13; j_call: TRBJ1-1; cdr3_aa: CASSLSVNTEAFF; cdr3_nt: TGTGCCAGCAGCTTATCCGTGAACACTGAAGCTTTCTTT
d_call: .; v_call: TRBV28; clone_size: .; cdr3_length: 15; j_call: TRBJ2-1; cdr3_aa: CASSLGTYSYNEQFF; cdr3_nt: TGTGCCAGCAGCCTAGGGACTTACTCCTACAATGAGCAGTTCTTC
d_call: .; v_call: TRBV28; clone_size: .; cdr3_length: 17; j_call: TRBJ2-2; cdr3_aa: CASSLNRFPRNTGELFF; cdr3_nt: TGTGCCAGCAGTTTAAACAGGTTCCCGCGGAACACCGGGGAGCTGTTTTTT
d_call: TRBD1; v_call: TRBV6-5; clone_size: .; cdr3_length: 14; j_call: TRBJ2-7; cdr3_aa: CASAGTAFSYEQYF; cdr3_nt: TGTGCCAGCGCTGGGACAGCCTTCTCCTACGAGCAGTACTTC
d_call: .; v_call: TRBV12-3/TRBV12-4; clone_size: .; cdr3_length: 12; j_call: TRBJ1-3; cdr3_aa: CASILSGNTIYF; cdr3_nt: TGTGCCAGCATCCTCTCTGGAAACACCATATATTTT
d_call: .; v_call: TRBV24-1; clone_size: .; cdr3_length: 14; j_call: TRBJ1-2; cdr3_aa: CATSDLGQYYGYTF; cdr3_nt: TGTGCCACCAGTGATCTTGGACAGTACTATGGCTACACCTTC
d_call: .; v_call: TRBV9; clone_size: .; cdr3_length: 14; j_call: TRBJ1-5; cdr3_aa: CASSVGQTYQPQHF; cdr3_nt: TGTGCCAGCAGCGTAGGACAGACTTATCAGCCCCAGCATTTT
d_call: .; v_call: TRBV5-1; clone_size: .; cdr3_length: 14; j_call: TRBJ1-1; cdr3_aa: CASSSYREGAEAFF; cdr3_nt: TGCGCCAGCAGCAGCTACAGGGAGGGGGCTGAAGCTTTCTTT
d_call: TRBD1; v_call: TRBV5-6; clone_size: .; cdr3_length: 14; j_call: TRBJ1-4; cdr3_aa: CASSGDRANEKLFF; cdr3_nt: TGTGCCAGCAGCGGCGACAGGGCTAATGAAAAACTGTTTTTT
d_call: .; v_call: TRBV5-4; clone_size: .; cdr3_length: 15; j_call: TRBJ1-1; cdr3_aa: CASSHDTGIHTEAFF; cdr3_nt: TGTGCCAGCAGCCATGATACAGGGATCCACACTGAAGCTTTCTTT
d_call: TRBD2; v_call: TRBV5-4; clone_size: .; cdr3_length: 17; j_call: TRBJ2-3; cdr3_aa: CASSLVVGAGGTDTQYF; cdr3_nt: TGTGCCAGCAGCTTGGTCGTTGGAGCGGGAGGCACAGATACGCAGTATTTT
d_call: TRBD2; v_call: TRBV27; clone_size: .; cdr3_length: 13; j_call: TRBJ2-7; cdr3_aa: CASSLSGAYEQYF; cdr3_nt: TGTGCCAGCAGCCTTAGCGGGGCCTACGAGCAGTACTTC
d_call: .; v_call: TRBV5-6; clone_size: .; cdr3_length: 14; j_call: TRBJ2-5; cdr3_aa: CASSPWRTQETQYF; cdr3_nt: TGTGCCAGCAGCCCCTGGAGGACCCAAGAGACCCAGTACTTC
d_call: TRBD2; v_call: TRBV6-5; clone_size: .; cdr3_length: 16; j_call: TRBJ2-2; cdr3_aa: CASSYRFLGGTGELFF; cdr3_nt: TGTGCCAGCAGTTACAGGTTCCTGGGAGGGACCGGGGAGCTGTTTTTT
d_call: TRBD1; v_call: TRBV11-3; clone_size: .; cdr3_length: 13; j_call: TRBJ1-2; cdr3_aa: CASSSSGGSGYTF; cdr3_nt: TGTGCCAGCAGCTCCTCAGGGGGCAGCGGCTACACCTTC
d_call: TRBD1; v_call: TRBV5-1; clone_size: .; cdr3_length: 15; j_call: TRBJ1-1; cdr3_aa: CASSNGQALNTEAFF; cdr3_nt: TGCGCCAGCAGCAATGGACAGGCTTTGAACACTGAAGCTTTCTTT
d_call: TRBD2; v_call: TRBV27; clone_size: .; cdr3_length: 16; j_call: TRBJ2-1; cdr3_aa: CASSFLRSGRYNEQFF; cdr3_nt: TGTGCCAGCAGTTTCCTCCGTAGCGGGAGGTATAATGAGCAGTTCTTC
d_call: .; v_call: TRBV27; clone_size: .; cdr3_length: 14; j_call: TRBJ2-3; cdr3_aa: CASSSLVDGGQFYF; cdr3_nt: TGTGCCAGCAGTTCCCTAGTTGACGGAGGGCAGTTTTATTTT
d_call: .; v_call: TRBV24-1; clone_size: .; cdr3_length: 11; j_call: TRBJ2-3; cdr3_aa: CATSRGDTQYF; cdr3_nt: TGTGCCACAAGTCGGGGGGATACGCAGTATTTT
d_call: .; v_call: TRBV21-1; clone_size: .; cdr3_length: 12; j_call: TRBJ1-2; cdr3_aa: CADPVGEVGYTF; cdr3_nt: TGTGCCGACCCTGTGGGGGAGGTTGGCTACACCTTC
d_call: TRBD1; v_call: TRBV18; clone_size: .; cdr3_length: 14; j_call: TRBJ2-1; cdr3_aa: CASLGQGIYNEQFF; cdr3_nt: TGTGCCAGCTTGGGACAGGGGATCTACAATGAGCAGTTCTTC
d_call: TRBD1; v_call: TRBV5-6; clone_size: once; cdr3_length: 14; j_call: TRBJ1-2; cdr3_aa: CASSLGRQGYGYTF; cdr3_nt: TGTGCCAGCAGCTTGGGGAGACAGGGCTATGGCTACACCTTC
d_call: TRBD1; v_call: TRBV6-5; clone_size: .; cdr3_length: 15; j_call: TRBJ2-3; cdr3_aa: CASSPGQGNTDTQYF; cdr3_nt: TGTGCCAGCAGTCCCGGACAGGGGAACACAGATACGCAGTATTTT
d_call: .; v_call: TRBV29-1; clone_size: .; cdr3_length: 13; j_call: TRBJ1-1; cdr3_aa: CSVARQLNTEAFF; cdr3_nt: TGCAGCGTTGCGAGACAGCTGAACACTGAAGCTTTCTTT
d_call: .; v_call: TRBV18; clone_size: .; cdr3_length: 14; j_call: TRBJ1-6; cdr3_aa: CASSQDRGNSPLHF; cdr3_nt: TGTGCCAGCTCACAGGACAGAGGCAATTCACCCCTCCACTTT
d_call: .; v_call: TRBV28; clone_size: once; cdr3_length: 12; j_call: TRBJ2-3; cdr3_aa: CASSTSSVAQYF; cdr3_nt: TGTGCCAGCAGTACCTCTAGCGTGGCGCAGTATTTT
d_call: .; v_call: TRBV18; clone_size: .; cdr3_length: 13; j_call: TRBJ1-1; cdr3_aa: CASSEGQNTEAFF; cdr3_nt: TGTGCCAGCTCCGAAGGACAGAACACTGAAGCTTTCTTT
d_call: TRBD1; v_call: TRBV27; clone_size: .; cdr3_length: 17; j_call: TRBJ1-2; cdr3_aa: CASSLKGGGTGAYGYTF; cdr3_nt: TGTGCCAGCAGTTTAAAAGGTGGAGGGACAGGGGCCTATGGCTACACCTTC
d_call: TRBD1; v_call: TRBV6-2/TRBV6-3; clone_size: .; cdr3_length: 15; j_call: TRBJ2-4; cdr3_aa: CASSSPTGSSGIQYF; cdr3_nt: TGTGCCAGCAGCTCTCCGACAGGGTCTTCAGGCATTCAGTACTTC
d_call: TRBD2; v_call: TRBV5-3; clone_size: .; cdr3_length: 17; j_call: TRBJ2-7; cdr3_aa: CARSATRGLAGCYEQYF; cdr3_nt: TGTGCCAGAAGCGCTACCCGCGGGCTAGCGGGGTGCTACGAGCAGTACTTC
d_call: TRBD1; v_call: TRBV3-1/TRBV3-2; clone_size: .; cdr3_length: 14; j_call: TRBJ1-3; cdr3_aa: CASWGQGGGNTIYF; cdr3_nt: TGTGCCAGTTGGGGACAGGGAGGAGGAAACACCATATATTTT
d_call: TRBD2; v_call: TRBV18; clone_size: once; cdr3_length: 15; j_call: TRBJ2-1; cdr3_aa: CASSPTSGRANEQFF; cdr3_nt: TGTGCCAGCTCACCAACTAGCGGGAGGGCCAATGAGCAGTTCTTC
d_call: TRBD1; v_call: TRBV2; clone_size: .; cdr3_length: 13; j_call: TRBJ2-5; cdr3_aa: CASETGVWETQYF; cdr3_nt: TGTGCCAGCGAGACAGGGGTCTGGGAGACCCAGTACTTC
d_call: TRBD2; v_call: TRBV7-9; clone_size: .; cdr3_length: 15; j_call: TRBJ2-7; cdr3_aa: CASSFFLAGGNEQYF; cdr3_nt: TGTGCCAGCAGCTTCTTCCTAGCGGGAGGAAACGAGCAGTACTTC
d_call: .; v_call: TRBV11-2; clone_size: .; cdr3_length: 16; j_call: TRBJ1-2; cdr3_aa: CASSPGVQGTHYGYTF; cdr3_nt: TGTGCCAGCAGCCCAGGGGTCCAGGGGACACACTATGGCTACACCTTC
d_call: .; v_call: TRBV28; clone_size: few; cdr3_length: 15; j_call: TRBJ1-1; cdr3_aa: CASSLHPAQGPEAFF; cdr3_nt: TGTGCCAGCAGTTTGCACCCCGCGCAGGGCCCCGAAGCTTTCTTT
d_call: .; v_call: TRBV28; clone_size: .; cdr3_length: 15; j_call: TRBJ1-5; cdr3_aa: CASSPRGGTGQPQHF; cdr3_nt: TGTGCCAGCAGTCCTAGGGGGGGAACGGGCCAGCCCCAGCATTTT
d_call: TRBD1; v_call: TRBV3-1/TRBV3-2; clone_size: .; cdr3_length: 15; j_call: TRBJ2-7; cdr3_aa: CASSPRQGANNEQYF; cdr3_nt: TGTGCCAGCAGCCCTCGACAGGGGGCGAACAACGAGCAGTACTTC
d_call: .; v_call: TRBV7-8; clone_size: .; cdr3_length: 16; j_call: TRBJ2-1; cdr3_aa: CASSPRGESSYNEQFF; cdr3_nt: TGTGCCAGCAGCCCCAGGGGGGAGAGCTCCTACAATGAGCAGTTCTTC
d_call: .; v_call: TRBV6-5; clone_size: .; cdr3_length: 13; j_call: TRBJ2-3; cdr3_aa: CASLQDSTDTQYF; cdr3_nt: TGTGCCAGCCTACAGGATAGCACAGATACGCAGTATTTT
d_call: .; v_call: TRBV9; clone_size: .; cdr3_length: 15; j_call: TRBJ1-6; cdr3_aa: CASSVSLRRDSPLHF; cdr3_nt: TGTGCCAGCAGCGTGTCCCTGAGGCGGGATTCACCCCTCCACTTT
d_call: .; v_call: TRBV3-1/TRBV3-2; clone_size: .; cdr3_length: 14; j_call: TRBJ2-3; cdr3_aa: CASSQEWRGRAQYF; cdr3_nt: TGTGCCAGCAGCCAAGAATGGCGGGGTAGGGCGCAGTATTTT